This T cell receptor beta chain was identified during a study of cytomegalovirus exposure and HLA in healthy donors. Findings and caveats of the study: By HLA locus, TCR association rates varied in a later analysis, with DRB1 showing the most and HLA-C the fewest. Cytomegalovirus association was assigned to about 150 TCR beta chains.

60 Vbeta and 13 Jbeta primers were used in PCR. In the authors' methods: It was a later analysis that counted roughly 80 million unique TCR beta chains, of which approximately 9.9 million were shared. Here immunoSEQ multiplex PCR was the method, and the copy in TCRdb shows in-frame clones only, minus some. D and trimming come from the DNA, and the V and J calls and clone size come from that table. The sample contains around 150,000 clones, 70% to 80% of which appear only once. The length of the CDR3 is 13 residues. V was trimmed by 4 bases and J by 1 base, leaving 9 bases between them. Looked up from germline, CDR1 is SGHRS and CDR2 is YFSETQ. In the case of this clone: Its antigen is not known.

The sequence was collected from a human donor in good health. The material sequenced was PBMCs. V is TRBV5-1 and J is TRBJ2-7; D gene uncertain. The CDR3, as DNA: TGCGCCAGCAGCATAAGACATTCCTACGAGCAGTACTTC. Its protein product is CASSIRHSYEQYF.